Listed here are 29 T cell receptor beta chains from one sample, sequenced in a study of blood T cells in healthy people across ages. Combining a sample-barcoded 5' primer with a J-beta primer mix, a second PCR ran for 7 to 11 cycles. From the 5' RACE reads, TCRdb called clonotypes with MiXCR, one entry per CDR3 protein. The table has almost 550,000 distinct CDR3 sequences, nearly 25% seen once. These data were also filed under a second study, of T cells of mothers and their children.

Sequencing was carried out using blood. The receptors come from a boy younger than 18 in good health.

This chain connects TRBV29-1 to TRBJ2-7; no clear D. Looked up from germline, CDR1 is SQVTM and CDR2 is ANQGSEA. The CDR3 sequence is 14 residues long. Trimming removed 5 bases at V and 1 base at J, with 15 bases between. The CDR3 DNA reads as TGCAGCGTTCTAGGGCAAAGAGAGTCCTACGAGCAGTACTTC. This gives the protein CSVLGQRESYEQYF.

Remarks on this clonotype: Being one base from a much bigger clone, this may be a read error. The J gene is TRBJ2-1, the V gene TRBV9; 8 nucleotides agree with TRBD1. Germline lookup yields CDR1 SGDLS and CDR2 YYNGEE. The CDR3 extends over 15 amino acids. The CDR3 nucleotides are TGTGCCAGCAGCGCCCGGGACAGGACCTACAATAAGCAGTTCTTC. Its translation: CASSARDRTYNKQFF.

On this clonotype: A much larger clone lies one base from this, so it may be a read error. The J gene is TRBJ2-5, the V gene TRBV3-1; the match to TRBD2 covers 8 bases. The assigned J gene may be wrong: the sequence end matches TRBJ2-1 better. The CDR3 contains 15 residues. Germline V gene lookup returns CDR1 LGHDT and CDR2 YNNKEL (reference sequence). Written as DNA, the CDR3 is TGTGCCAGCAGCCAAGAGCTAGCGGGCTACAGTGAGCAGTTCTTC. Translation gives CASSQELAGYSEQFF.

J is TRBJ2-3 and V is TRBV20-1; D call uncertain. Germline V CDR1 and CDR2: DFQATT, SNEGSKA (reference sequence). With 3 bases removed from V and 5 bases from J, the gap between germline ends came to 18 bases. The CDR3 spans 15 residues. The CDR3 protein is CSASVGPNQGDTQYF. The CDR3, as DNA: TGCAGTGCTAGTGTTGGACCTAACCAAGGAGATACGCAGTATTTT.

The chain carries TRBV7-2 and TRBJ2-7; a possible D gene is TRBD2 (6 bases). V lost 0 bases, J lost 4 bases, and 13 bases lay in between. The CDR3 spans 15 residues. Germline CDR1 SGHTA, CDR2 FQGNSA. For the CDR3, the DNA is TGTGCCAGCAGCTTAGCACGGGAGCTAGGATACGAGCAGTACTTC. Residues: CASSLARELGYEQYF. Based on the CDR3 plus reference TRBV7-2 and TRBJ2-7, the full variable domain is GAGVSQSPSNKVTEKGKDVELRCDPISGHTALYWYRQSLGQGLEFLIYFQGNSAPDKSGLPSDRFSAERTGGSVSTLTIQRTQQEDSAVYLCASSLARELGYEQYFGPGTRLTVT.

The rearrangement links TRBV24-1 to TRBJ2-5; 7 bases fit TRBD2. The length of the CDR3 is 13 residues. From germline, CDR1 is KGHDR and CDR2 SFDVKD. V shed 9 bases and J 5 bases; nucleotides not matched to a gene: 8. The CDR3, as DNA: TGTGCCACCCAGTCGGGGGGTGGGGAGACCCAGTACTTC. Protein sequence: CATQSGGGETQYF.

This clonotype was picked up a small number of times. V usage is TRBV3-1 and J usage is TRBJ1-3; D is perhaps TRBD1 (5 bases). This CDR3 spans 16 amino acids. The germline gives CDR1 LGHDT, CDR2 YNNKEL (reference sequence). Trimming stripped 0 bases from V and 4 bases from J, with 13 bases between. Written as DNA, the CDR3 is TGTGCCAGCAGCCAAGACTATGGGGCGTTCGGAAACACCATATATTTT. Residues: CASSQDYGAFGNTIYF.

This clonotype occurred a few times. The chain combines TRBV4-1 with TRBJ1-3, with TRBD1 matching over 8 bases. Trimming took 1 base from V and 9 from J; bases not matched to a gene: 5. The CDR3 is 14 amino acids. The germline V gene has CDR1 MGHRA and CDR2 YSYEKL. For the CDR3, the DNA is TGCGCCAGCAGCCAAGGGCCAACAGGGGGCACCATATATTTT. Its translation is CASSQGPTGGTIYF.

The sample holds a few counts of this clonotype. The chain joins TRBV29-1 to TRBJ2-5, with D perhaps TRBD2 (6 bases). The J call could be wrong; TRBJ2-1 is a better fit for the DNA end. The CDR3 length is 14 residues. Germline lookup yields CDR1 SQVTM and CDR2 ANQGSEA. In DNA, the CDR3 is TGCAGCGTTGTGGGGGGAAGAGGATTCAATGAGCAGTTCTTC. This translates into CSVVGGRGFNEQFF.

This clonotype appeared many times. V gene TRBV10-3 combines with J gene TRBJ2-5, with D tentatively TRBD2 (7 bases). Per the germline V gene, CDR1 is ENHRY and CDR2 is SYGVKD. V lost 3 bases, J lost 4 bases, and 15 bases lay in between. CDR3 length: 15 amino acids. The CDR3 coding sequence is TGTGCCATCAGTGACCCCGGAAGGGGGGGAGAGACCCAGTACTTC. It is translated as CAISDPGRGGETQYF.

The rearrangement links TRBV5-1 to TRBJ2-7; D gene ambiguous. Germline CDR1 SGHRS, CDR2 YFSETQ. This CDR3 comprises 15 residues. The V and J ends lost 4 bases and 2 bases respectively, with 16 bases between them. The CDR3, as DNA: TGCGCCAGCAGCCCTACCTCAAGGGCTACCTACGAGCAGTACTTC. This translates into CASSPTSRATYEQYF.

This chain's CDR3 is CASSSGLVRETQYF. The CDR3 DNA is TGCGCCAGCAGCTCGGGACTAGTGCGAGAGACCCAGTACTTC. The genes are TRBV5-1 and TRBJ2-5, with 8 bases lining up with TRBD2. The length of the CDR3 is 14 residues. Germline V lookup: CDR1 SGHRS, CDR2 YFSETQ. V lost 3 bases, J lost 4 bases, and 5 bases stayed unmatched.

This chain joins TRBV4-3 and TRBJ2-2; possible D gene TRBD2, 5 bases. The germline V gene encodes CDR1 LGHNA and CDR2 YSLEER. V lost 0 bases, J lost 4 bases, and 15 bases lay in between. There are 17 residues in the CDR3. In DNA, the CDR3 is TGCGCCAGCAGCCAAGATCTTGTGGGAGTGAGCACCGGGGAGCTGTTTTTT. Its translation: CASSQDLVGVSTGELFF.

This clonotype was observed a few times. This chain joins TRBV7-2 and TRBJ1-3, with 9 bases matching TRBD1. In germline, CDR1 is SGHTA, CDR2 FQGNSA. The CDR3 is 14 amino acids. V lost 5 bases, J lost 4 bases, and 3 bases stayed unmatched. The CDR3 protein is CASSRDRAGNTIYF. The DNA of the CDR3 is TGTGCCAGCAGCCGGGACAGGGCCGGAAACACCATATATTTT.

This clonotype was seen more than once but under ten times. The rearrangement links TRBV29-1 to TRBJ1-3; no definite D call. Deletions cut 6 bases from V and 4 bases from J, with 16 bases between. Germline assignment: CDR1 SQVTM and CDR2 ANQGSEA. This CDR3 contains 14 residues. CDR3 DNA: TGCAGCGTCCGAATCTCAGGCTTCGGAAACACCATATATTTT. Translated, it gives CSVRISGFGNTIYF.

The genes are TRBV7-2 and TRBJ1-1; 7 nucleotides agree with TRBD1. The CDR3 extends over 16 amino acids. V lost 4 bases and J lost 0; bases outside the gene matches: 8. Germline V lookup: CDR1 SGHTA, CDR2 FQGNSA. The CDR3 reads CASSWNRGSMNTEAFF. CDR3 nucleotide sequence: TGTGCCAGCAGCTGGAACAGGGGTTCGATGAACACTGAAGCTTTCTTT.

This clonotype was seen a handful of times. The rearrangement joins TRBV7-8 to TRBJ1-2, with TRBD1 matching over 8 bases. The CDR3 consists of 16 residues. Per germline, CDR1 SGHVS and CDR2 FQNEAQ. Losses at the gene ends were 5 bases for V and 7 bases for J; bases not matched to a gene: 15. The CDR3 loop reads CASSPRGQGAQSGYTF. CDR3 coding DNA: TGTGCCAGCAGCCCCCGAGGCCAGGGGGCGCAAAGTGGCTACACCTTC.

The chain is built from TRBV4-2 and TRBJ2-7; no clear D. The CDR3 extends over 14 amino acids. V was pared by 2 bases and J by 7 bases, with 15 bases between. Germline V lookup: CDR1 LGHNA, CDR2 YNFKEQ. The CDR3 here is CASSQPGRGYEQYF. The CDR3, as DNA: TGTGCCAGCAGCCAACCCGGACGCGGTTATGAGCAGTACTTC.

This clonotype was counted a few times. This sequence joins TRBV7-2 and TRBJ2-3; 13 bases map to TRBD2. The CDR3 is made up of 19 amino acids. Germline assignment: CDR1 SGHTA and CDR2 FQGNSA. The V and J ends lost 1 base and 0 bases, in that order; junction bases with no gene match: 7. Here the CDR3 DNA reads TGTGCCAGCAGCTTAGGAGGGACTAGCGGGGTTACTAGCACAGATACGCAGTATTTT. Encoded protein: CASSLGGTSGVTSTDTQYF.

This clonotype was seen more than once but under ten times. CDR3 nucleotide sequence: TGCAGCGCCGGACAAAATGAGCAGTTCTTC. It codes for CSAGQNEQFF. The chain carries TRBV29-1 and TRBJ2-1; weak D call: TRBD1 (5 bases). Germline CDR1 SQVTM, CDR2 ANQGSEA. CDR3 length equals 10 residues. V lost 7 bases and J 7 bases, leaving 8 bases between the germline ends.

Written as DNA, the CDR3 is TGTGCCAGTAGTATTAGTGGAGGGAGCAATCAGCCCCAGCATTTT. The encoded protein is CASSISGGSNQPQHF. The chain recombines TRBV19 with TRBJ1-5, with unresolved D. From germline, CDR1 is LNHDA and CDR2 SQIVND (reference sequence). Trimming removed 3 bases at V and 1 base at J, with 10 bases between. CDR3 size: 15 residues.

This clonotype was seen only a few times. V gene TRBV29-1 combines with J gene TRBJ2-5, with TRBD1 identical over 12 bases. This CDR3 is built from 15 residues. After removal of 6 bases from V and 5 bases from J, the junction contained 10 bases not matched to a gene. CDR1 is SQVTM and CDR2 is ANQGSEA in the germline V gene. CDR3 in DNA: TGCAGCGTAGAAAAAGGGACAGGGGGCGGGGAGACCCAGTACTTC. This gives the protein CSVEKGTGGGETQYF. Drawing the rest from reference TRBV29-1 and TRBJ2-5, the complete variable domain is SAVISQKPSRDICQRGTSLTIQCQVDSQVTMMFWYRQQPGQSLTLIATANQGSEATYESGFVIDKFPISRPNLTFSTLTVSNMSPEDSSIYLCSVEKGTGGGETQYFGPGTRLLVL.

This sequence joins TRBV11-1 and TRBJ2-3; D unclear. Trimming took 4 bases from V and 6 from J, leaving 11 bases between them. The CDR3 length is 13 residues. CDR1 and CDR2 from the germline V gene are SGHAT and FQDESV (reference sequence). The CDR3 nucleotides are TGTGCCAGCAGCTCTACTTCATACGATACGCAGTATTTT. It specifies CASSSTSYDTQYF.

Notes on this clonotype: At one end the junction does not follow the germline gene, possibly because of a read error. The CDR3 region has the DNA TGTGCCGGCAGCTACCGTAGACTAGCGGGAGGGGTTGAGCAGTTCTTC. Translated: CAGSYRRLAGGVEQFF. This chain links TRBV11-2 with TRBJ2-5; 14 nucleotides align to TRBD2. Near its end, the DNA agrees better with TRBJ2-1, so the J call may be wrong. CDR3 length: 16 amino acids. Per the germline V gene, CDR1 is SGHAT and CDR2 is FQNNGV.

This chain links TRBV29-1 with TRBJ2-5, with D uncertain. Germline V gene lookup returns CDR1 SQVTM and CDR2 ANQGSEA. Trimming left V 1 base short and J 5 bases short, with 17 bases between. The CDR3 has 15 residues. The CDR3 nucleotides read TGCAGCGTTGAAGGCGCATTCGAGATCGGGGAGACCCAGTACTTC. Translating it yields CSVEGAFEIGETQYF.

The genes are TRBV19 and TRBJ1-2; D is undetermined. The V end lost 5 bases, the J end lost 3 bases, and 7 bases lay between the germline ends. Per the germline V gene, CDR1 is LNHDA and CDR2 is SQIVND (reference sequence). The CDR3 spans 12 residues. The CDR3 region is CASSEDYYGYTF. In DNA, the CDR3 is TGTGCCAGTAGTGAGGACTACTATGGCTACACCTTC.

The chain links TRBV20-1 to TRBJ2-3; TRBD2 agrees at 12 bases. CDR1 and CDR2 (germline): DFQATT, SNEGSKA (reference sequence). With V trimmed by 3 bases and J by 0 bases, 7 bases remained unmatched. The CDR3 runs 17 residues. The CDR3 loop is CSASGLAGPASTDTQYF. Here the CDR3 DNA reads TGCAGTGCTAGCGGACTAGCGGGACCGGCTAGCACAGATACGCAGTATTTT.

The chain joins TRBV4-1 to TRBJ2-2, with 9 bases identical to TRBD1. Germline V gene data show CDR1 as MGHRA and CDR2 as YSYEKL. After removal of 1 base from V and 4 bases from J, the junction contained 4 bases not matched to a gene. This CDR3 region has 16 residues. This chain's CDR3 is CASSQGPGQGTGELFF. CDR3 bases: TGCGCCAGCAGCCAAGGTCCGGGACAGGGCACCGGGGAGCTGTTTTTT.

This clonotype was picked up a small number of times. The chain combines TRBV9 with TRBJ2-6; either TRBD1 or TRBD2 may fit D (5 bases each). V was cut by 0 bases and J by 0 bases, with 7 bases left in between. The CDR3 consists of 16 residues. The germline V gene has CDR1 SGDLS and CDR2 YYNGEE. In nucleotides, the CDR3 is TGTGCCAGCAGCGTAGTTGGGGGCTCTGGGGCCAACGTCCTGACTTTC. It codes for CASSVVGGSGANVLTF.